This T cell receptor beta chain is from a study of T cell responses to AZD1222 COVID-19 vaccine. Study as a whole: Combined were second doses at about 4 or about 12 weeks. Broader study findings: Samples come after the peak T cell response, not at day 14. Donors in the cohort were predominantly white British and more often female, and clonal diversity was possibly underestimated.

The table came from immunoSEQ multiplex PCR; TCRdb's copy has only in-frame clones and leaves some out. This table holds about 85,000 clones, approximately 88% found once. As concerns this clone: Its target is not known.

The germline CDR1 and CDR2 sequences are SEHNR and FQNEAQ (reference sequence). CDR3 length: 16 amino acids. J gave up 0 bases and V 2 bases, and 4 bases lay outside the gene matches. The material sequenced was peripheral blood, taken on day 0 of AZD1222 vaccination. This sequence was found in an adult in good health. V is TRBV7-9 and J is TRBJ2-7; 10 bases are a match to TRBD2. The CDR3 spells CASSLLAGASSYEQYF. CDR3 nucleotide sequence: TGTGCCAGCAGCTTACTAGCGGGAGCCTCCTCCTACGAGCAGTACTTC.